This T cell receptor (beta chain) was sequenced for a study of T cells in Graves' hyperthyroidism and ophthalmopathy (dated by TCRdb to between 2018 and 2020). Regarding the complete study: Peripheral blood was collected at initial diagnosis, before any treatment. To identify TCR V-J signatures that set the groups apart, the researchers used a discovery cohort of 100 patients, made up of 40 to 45 with Graves' ophthalmopathy and some 55 with stable Graves' hyperthyroidism. Whether ophthalmopathy could be predicted prospectively was tested in an independent validation cohort made up of about 20 hyperthyroidism patients plus 17 patients who later progressed to ophthalmopathy. For training and testing, the approximately 97 patients in the discovery cohort were randomly divided in a 7:3 ratio. In more than five Graves' hyperthyroidism patients, the study also compared T-cell repertoires from thyroid tissue with T-cell repertoires from blood. Once sampling was done, hyperthyroidism patients were given methimazole at a starting dose of 30 mg daily, whereas ophthalmopathy patients were given high-dose intravenous methylprednisolone. The paper describes TCR Vbeta CDR3 sequencing of around 130 peripheral blood samples, made up of roughly 40 ophthalmopathy patients, roughly 75 hyperthyroidism patients and approximately 17 progressor patients. The investigation overall reported the following: In validation, progression to ophthalmopathy was predicted by the model with 70.59% sensitivity and approximately 78% specificity, a median of about 6.4 months before onset. No statistical method was used to set the sample size in advance, and investigators knew the group allocation. A model built on a 13 V-J signature distinguished ophthalmopathy from stable hyperthyroidism, reaching around 87% sensitivity and around 81% specificity in cross-validation and 80%/75% in testing. Most expanded thyroid clonotypes (frequency above 0.001) were also detected in blood, a finding suggesting that blood repertoires may reflect thyroid immune responses.

A patient counted as having stable Graves' hyperthyroidism if no progression to ophthalmopathy occurred over 18 months of follow-up. The hyperthyroidism patients were between 18 and 65 years old and newly diagnosed, with a disease duration of less than 2 months. Any patient with an uncontrolled infection, another autoimmune disease, pregnancy or lactation was excluded. Diagnoses were based on clinical symptoms, serum thyroxine and TRAb, thyroid ultrasound and orbital computed tomography. PBMCs were separated from roughly 10 ml of fresh peripheral blood using Ficoll-Paque density gradient centrifugation. Trizol reagent was used to extract total RNA, and RNA quality was then checked on an Agilent 2100 Bioanalyzer. Trimming costs V 8 bases and J 0 bases, and their ends lie 19 bases apart. The CDR1 and CDR2 encoded by the germline V gene are MNHNS and SASEGT. Measured from the cysteine to the phenylalanine, the CDR3 is 16 residues long. Only the CDR3 DNA stays, 48 bases, in frame from base 1.

The TCR beta CDR3 regions were amplified from the RNA transcripts. The first round of RT-PCR for the TCR CDR3 was performed with the HTBI primer set and the Qiagen OneStep RT-PCR kit. A second multiplex PCR round built the libraries, followed by size selection and purification. Sequencing of the libraries was done on an Illumina HiSeq2000 using paired-end 100 bp reads. The original pipeline was this. SOAPnuke was used to process the raw data, removing reads that contained adapters or uncalled bases, had a mean Phred below 15, or lacked an exact match to the constant primer or identifier. COPE v1.2.5 was used to merge the high-quality paired reads, and each unique nucleotide sequence was defined as a clonotype. Clonotypes were aligned to IMGT TRBV, TRBD and TRBJ reference segments using MiTCR v1.1. The analysis included only V-J combinations with a frequency above 0.0001, which together covered roughly 99% of the repertoires. A TCS score was defined as the ratio between F50 (clonal expansion) and ExV (chaos), using BLOSUM62-based TCRdist between CDR3 peptides within each V-J. Welch's t-statistics and random forest reduced around 520 V-J features to some 14, which were used in a naive Bayes classifier (R e1071). TCRdb reprocessing: public reads trimmed at Q25 with fastp, clones called with MiXCR, in-frame beta chains kept. When rows share a CDR3 protein, they turn into one entry using the most common DNA and genes. The V and J calls reflect TCRdb's pipeline rather than the authors' work. The sample profile shows 370,000 or so distinct CDR3 sequences; roughly 25% of them were found once. The ten largest clones take up around four fifths of the sample.

In this sample, this clonotype turned up many times. Its antigen remains undetermined. Qualities for individual bases were not recorded, and no much larger clone is one base off. The TCR comes from a man aged 50-60 years with Graves' hyperthyroidism. Recombination linked TRBV6-1 to TRBJ1-1, with the D gene uncertain. The specimen was blood. The CDR3 protein sequence reads: CASGSRRRPMNTEAFF. The DNA is TGTGCCAGCGGGTCCCGCCGGCGACCCATGAACACTGAAGCTTTCTTT.